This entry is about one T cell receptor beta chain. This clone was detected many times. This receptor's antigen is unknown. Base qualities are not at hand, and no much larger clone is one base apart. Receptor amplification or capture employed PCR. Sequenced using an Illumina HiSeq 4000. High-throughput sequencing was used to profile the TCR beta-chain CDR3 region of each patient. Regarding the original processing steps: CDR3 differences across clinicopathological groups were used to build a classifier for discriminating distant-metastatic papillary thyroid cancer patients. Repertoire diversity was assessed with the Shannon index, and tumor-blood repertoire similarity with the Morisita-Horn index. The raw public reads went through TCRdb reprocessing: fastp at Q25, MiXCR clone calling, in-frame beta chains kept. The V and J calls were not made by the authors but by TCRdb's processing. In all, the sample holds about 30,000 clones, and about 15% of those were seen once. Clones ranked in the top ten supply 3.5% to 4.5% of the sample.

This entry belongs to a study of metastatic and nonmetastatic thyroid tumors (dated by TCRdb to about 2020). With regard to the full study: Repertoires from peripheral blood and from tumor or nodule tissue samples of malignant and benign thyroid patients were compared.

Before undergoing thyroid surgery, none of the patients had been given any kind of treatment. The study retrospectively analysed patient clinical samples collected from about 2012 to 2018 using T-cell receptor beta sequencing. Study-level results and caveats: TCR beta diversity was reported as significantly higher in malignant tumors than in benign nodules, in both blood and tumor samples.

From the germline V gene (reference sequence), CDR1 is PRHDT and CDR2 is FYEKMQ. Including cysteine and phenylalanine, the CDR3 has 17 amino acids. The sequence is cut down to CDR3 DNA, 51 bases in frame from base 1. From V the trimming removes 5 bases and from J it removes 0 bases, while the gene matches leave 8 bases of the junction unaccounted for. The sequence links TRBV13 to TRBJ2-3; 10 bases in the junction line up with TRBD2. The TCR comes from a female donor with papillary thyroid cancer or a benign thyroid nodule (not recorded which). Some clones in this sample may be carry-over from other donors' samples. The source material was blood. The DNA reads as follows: TGTGCCAGCAGCCCTACGAGGACTAGCGGTAGCACAGATACGCAGTATTTT. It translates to CASSPTRTSGSTDTQYF.